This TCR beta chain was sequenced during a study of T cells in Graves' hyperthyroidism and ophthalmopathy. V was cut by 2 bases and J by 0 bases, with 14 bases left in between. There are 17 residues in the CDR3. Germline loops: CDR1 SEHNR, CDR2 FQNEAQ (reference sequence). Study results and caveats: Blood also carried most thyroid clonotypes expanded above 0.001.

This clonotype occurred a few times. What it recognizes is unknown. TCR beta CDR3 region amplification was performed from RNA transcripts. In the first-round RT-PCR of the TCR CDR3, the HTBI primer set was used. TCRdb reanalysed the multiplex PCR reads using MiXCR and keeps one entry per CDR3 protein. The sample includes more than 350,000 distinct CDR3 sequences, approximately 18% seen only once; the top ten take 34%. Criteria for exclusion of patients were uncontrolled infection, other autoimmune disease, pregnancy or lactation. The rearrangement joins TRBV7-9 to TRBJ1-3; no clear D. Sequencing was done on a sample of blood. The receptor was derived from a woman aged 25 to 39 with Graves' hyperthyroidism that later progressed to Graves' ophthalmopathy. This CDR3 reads CASSLLAATDSGNTIYF. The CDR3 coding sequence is TGTGCCAGCAGCTTATTAGCTGCGACGGACTCTGGAAACACCATATATTTT.